These T cell receptor beta chains were read from a single sample in a study of T-cell memory formation after mild COVID-19. Via MiXCR, TCRdb re-called the 5' RACE reads, giving one row per CDR3 protein. The sample carries about 120,000 distinct CDR3 sequences, 15% to 20% recorded once. Sequenced material: PBMCs or a T cell subset sorted from them (not recorded which). These receptors were collected from an adult woman who had mild COVID-19 (a few samples of this study predate the infection). Cell type and time point are not known. The CDR3 runs from the conserved cysteine through the conserved F or W. A D gene is named only where the DNA matches it firmly. Part of the rows lack a size; the others show once, few, many or a class for expanded clones.

D: TRBD2
V: TRBV24-1
J: TRBJ2-7
size: .
CDR3: CATADGLAGQAGEQYF
DNA: TGTGCCACCGCTGACGGACTAGCGGGCCAGGCGGGGGAGCAGTACTTC

D: .
V: TRBV12-3/TRBV12-4
J: TRBJ2-1
size: few
CDR3: CASSLTGTGYNEQFF
DNA: TGTGCCAGCAGTCTGACCGGGACTGGATACAATGAGCAGTTCTTC

D: .
V: TRBV15
J: TRBJ2-3
size: .
CDR3: CATSRGGGTDTQYF
DNA: TGTGCCACCAGCAGAGGTGGGGGTACAGATACGCAGTATTTT

D: TRBD1
V: TRBV20-1
J: TRBJ2-5
size: .
CDR3: CSAWDRRETQYF
DNA: TGCAGTGCATGGGACAGACGGGAGACCCAGTACTTC

D: TRBD1
V: TRBV5-4
J: TRBJ2-3
size: few
CDR3: CASGGQGGADTQYF
DNA: TGTGCCAGCGGGGGACAGGGCGGCGCAGATACGCAGTATTTT

D: .
V: TRBV6-6
J: TRBJ1-1
size: .
CDR3: CASSYRAMNTEAFF
DNA: TGTGCCAGCAGTTACAGGGCTATGAACACTGAAGCTTTCTTT

D: .
V: TRBV6-1
J: TRBJ1-1
size: .
CDR3: CASSPLQSEAFF
DNA: TGTGCCAGCAGTCCCTTACAGAGTGAAGCTTTCTTT

D: TRBD2
V: TRBV7-9
J: TRBJ2-1
size: .
CDR3: CASSLGSGSNEQFF
DNA: TGTGCCAGCAGCTTAGGTAGCGGGAGCAATGAGCAGTTCTTC

D: TRBD1
V: TRBV7-6
J: TRBJ1-4
size: .
CDR3: CASSSRTGDRKLFF
DNA: TGTGCCAGCAGCTCCAGGACAGGGGATCGGAAACTGTTTTTT

D: .
V: TRBV5-4
J: TRBJ2-2
size: few
CDR3: CASSQTGSGELFF
DNA: TGTGCCAGCAGTCAGACAGGCTCCGGGGAGCTGTTTTTT

D: TRBD1
V: TRBV18
J: TRBJ2-7
size: many
CDR3: CASSPTTGIPFYEQYF
DNA: TGTGCCAGCTCACCCACGACAGGGATCCCCTTTTACGAGCAGTACTTC

D: .
V: TRBV5-1
J: TRBJ2-3
size: .
CDR3: CASSLGQGGTTDTQYF
DNA: TGCGCCAGCAGCTTGGGACAGGGAGGGACCACAGATACGCAGTATTTT

D: TRBD2
V: TRBV3-1
J: TRBJ2-3
size: .
CDR3: CASSQRGSGGPANTQYF
DNA: TGTGCCAGCAGCCAACGAGGGAGCGGGGGGCCCGCAAATACGCAGTATTTT

D: .
V: TRBV7-8
J: TRBJ2-7
size: few
CDR3: CASSLEVGAYEQYF
DNA: TGTGCCAGCAGCTTAGAGGTTGGGGCCTACGAGCAGTACTTC

D: TRBD1
V: TRBV5-1
J: TRBJ2-1
size: few
CDR3: CASSLLLQGDSYNEQFF
DNA: TGCGCCAGCAGCTTATTACTGCAGGGGGACTCCTACAATGAGCAGTTCTTC

D: .
V: TRBV21-1
J: TRBJ2-2
size: .
CDR3: CASSKTSGNTGELFF
DNA: TGTGCCAGCAGCAAGACTAGCGGGAACACCGGGGAGCTGTTTTTT

D: .
V: TRBV7-6
J: TRBJ1-3
size: .
CDR3: CASSLSGTPGNTIYF
DNA: TGTGCCAGCAGCTTATCAGGGACGCCTGGAAACACCATATATTTT

D: .
V: TRBV7-9
J: TRBJ2-3
size: once
CDR3: CASSHTRGGIGTDTQYF
DNA: TGTGCCAGCAGCCACACTAGAGGTGGGATTGGCACAGATACGCAGTATTTT

D: .
V: TRBV13
J: TRBJ2-7
size: .
CDR3: CASSLQSGEQYF
DNA: TGTGCCAGCAGCCTCCAGTCAGGCGAGCAGTACTTC

D: .
V: TRBV6-2/TRBV6-3
J: TRBJ2-7
size: few
CDR3: CAPGGDTYEQYF
DNA: TGTGCTCCAGGCGGGGATACCTACGAGCAGTACTTC

D: TRBD1
V: TRBV20-1
J: TRBJ1-5
size: .
CDR3: CSAVTRDREYQPQHF
DNA: TGCAGTGCTGTAACTCGGGACAGAGAATATCAGCCCCAGCATTTT

D: TRBD1
V: TRBV11-3
J: TRBJ2-1
size: .
CDR3: CASSSWTGDTYNEQFF
DNA: TGTGCCAGCAGCTCCTGGACAGGGGATACCTACAATGAGCAGTTCTTC

D: .
V: TRBV15
J: TRBJ1-2
size: .
CDR3: CATSSRTVGYTF
DNA: TGTGCCACCAGCAGCCGGACAGTAGGCTACACCTTC

D: TRBD2
V: TRBV7-3
J: TRBJ2-5
size: many
CDR3: CASSPRPSGLETQYF
DNA: TGTGCCAGCAGCCCACGACCTAGCGGTCTGGAGACCCAGTACTTC

D: .
V: TRBV19
J: TRBJ2-1
size: few
CDR3: CAIKRAIRSSYNEQFF
DNA: TGTGCCATTAAGAGGGCAATCCGCAGCTCCTACAATGAGCAGTTCTTC

D: .
V: TRBV20-1
J: TRBJ1-5
size: few
CDR3: CSALSDSNQPQHF
DNA: TGCAGTGCTCTTTCAGATTCCAATCAGCCCCAGCATTTT

D: .
V: TRBV3-1
J: TRBJ1-2
size: few
CDR3: CASSKGRARGTANYGYTF
DNA: TGTGCCAGCAGCAAAGGGCGGGCCAGGGGTACGGCTAACTATGGCTACACCTTC

D: .
V: TRBV29-1
J: TRBJ2-7
size: few
CDR3: CSASTFGRIYEQYF
DNA: TGCAGCGCATCGACATTTGGACGGATCTACGAGCAGTACTTC

D: TRBD1
V: TRBV29-1
J: TRBJ2-1
size: .
CDR3: CSGSGQGFEQFF
DNA: TGCAGCGGATCGGGACAGGGGTTCGAGCAGTTCTTC

D: TRBD1
V: TRBV30
J: TRBJ2-2
size: .
CDR3: CAWGSGLTGRSGELFF
DNA: TGTGCCTGGGGCTCTGGGTTGACAGGGAGATCCGGGGAGCTGTTTTTT

D: .
V: TRBV12-3/TRBV12-4
J: TRBJ1-2
size: .
CDR3: CASSFGDMDDYTF
DNA: TGTGCCAGCAGTTTCGGGGACATGGATGACTACACCTTC

D: .
V: TRBV4-2
J: TRBJ1-2
size: .
CDR3: CASSKPADDGFGYTF
DNA: TGTGCCAGCAGCAAACCGGCTGACGATGGATTTGGCTACACCTTC

D: .
V: TRBV24-1
J: TRBJ2-2
size: few
CDR3: CATSVLGANTGELFF
DNA: TGTGCCACCAGTGTGTTAGGGGCGAACACCGGGGAGCTGTTTTTT

D: .
V: TRBV12-3/TRBV12-4
J: TRBJ1-2
size: few
CDR3: CASKITRHIGGYTF
DNA: TGTGCCAGCAAAATCACAAGGCATATAGGCGGCTACACCTTC

D: TRBD2
V: TRBV5-1
J: TRBJ2-1
size: many
CDR3: CASGPRGSESEQFF
DNA: TGCGCCAGCGGCCCGCGCGGGAGTGAGAGTGAGCAGTTCTTC

D: .
V: TRBV7-8
J: TRBJ2-7
size: many
CDR3: CASSLGPGVGHEQYF
DNA: TGTGCCAGCAGCTTAGGGCCAGGTGTCGGACACGAGCAGTACTTC

D: .
V: TRBV6-2/TRBV6-3
J: TRBJ1-1
size: few
CDR3: CASSYPGTTNTEAFF
DNA: TGTGCCAGCAGTTATCCCGGGACAACGAACACTGAAGCTTTCTTT

D: .
V: TRBV19
J: TRBJ2-7
size: few
CDR3: CASSIRQGPSEQYF
DNA: TGTGCCAGTAGTATACGGCAGGGCCCCTCTGAGCAGTACTTC

D: .
V: TRBV10-3
J: TRBJ2-3
size: .
CDR3: CAISETPNLPDTQYF
DNA: TGTGCCATCAGTGAGACTCCAAACTTACCAGATACGCAGTATTTT

D: .
V: TRBV5-1
J: TRBJ2-7
size: .
CDR3: CASSLARGAEEQYF
DNA: TGCGCCAGCAGCTTGGCTAGGGGAGCAGAAGAGCAGTACTTC

D: .
V: TRBV27
J: TRBJ2-7
size: .
CDR3: CASSLLGGRSYEQYF
DNA: TGTGCCAGCAGTTTATTGGGTGGTCGTTCCTACGAGCAGTACTTC

D: .
V: TRBV29-1
J: TRBJ1-2
size: .
CDR3: CSVGRHPGQRDYGYTF
DNA: TGCAGCGTTGGTCGGCATCCGGGGCAGCGGGACTATGGCTACACCTTC

D: TRBD1
V: TRBV10-3
J: TRBJ2-7
size: .
CDR3: CAIRQGAYEQYF
DNA: TGTGCCATCAGACAGGGGGCTTACGAGCAGTACTTC

D: .
V: TRBV12-3/TRBV12-4
J: TRBJ2-1
size: .
CDR3: CASSSTTPARYNEQFF
DNA: TGTGCCAGCAGTTCTACCACACCCGCAAGATACAATGAGCAGTTCTTC

D: .
V: TRBV7-2
J: TRBJ2-1
size: .
CDR3: CASSPARLEQFF
DNA: TGTGCCAGCAGCCCTGCTAGGCTTGAGCAGTTCTTC

D: .
V: TRBV7-6
J: TRBJ2-7
size: few
CDR3: CASSLADGSSYEQYF
DNA: TGTGCCAGCAGCTTAGCGGACGGGTCCTCCTACGAGCAGTACTTC

D: .
V: TRBV2
J: TRBJ1-3
size: .
CDR3: CASSEPYGYSIYF
DNA: TGTGCCAGCAGTGAACCGTATGGGTACTCGATATATTTT

D: .
V: TRBV6-6
J: TRBJ1-5
size: .
CDR3: CASRSVGVVSNQPQHF
DNA: TGTGCCAGCAGATCCGTCGGGGTAGTTAGCAATCAGCCCCAGCATTTT

D: .
V: TRBV4-3
J: TRBJ1-2
size: .
CDR3: CASSQEEGSGYTF
DNA: TGCGCCAGCAGCCAAGAGGAGGGTTCTGGCTACACCTTC

D: TRBD2
V: TRBV7-2
J: TRBJ2-3
size: .
CDR3: CASSLFLVAGVSTDTQYF
DNA: TGTGCCAGCAGCTTGTTTTTGGTTGCGGGAGTAAGCACAGATACGCAGTATTTT

D: .
V: TRBV7-2
J: TRBJ1-3
size: .
CDR3: CASSLGVGSGNTIYF
DNA: TGTGCCAGCAGCTTGGGAGTGGGATCCGGAAACACCATATATTTT

D: .
V: TRBV20-1
J: TRBJ2-3
size: .
CDR3: CSARSARGGTDTQYF
DNA: TGCAGTGCTAGATCGGCCCGAGGGGGTACAGATACGCAGTATTTT

D: TRBD1
V: TRBV5-1
J: TRBJ1-5
size: few
CDR3: CASSLGRGDQPQHF
DNA: TGCGCCAGCAGCTTGGGCAGGGGGGATCAGCCCCAGCATTTT

D: TRBD1
V: TRBV6-1
J: TRBJ2-2
size: .
CDR3: CASSRDRDTGELFF
DNA: TGTGCCAGCAGTAGGGACAGGGACACCGGGGAGTTGTTTTTT

D: TRBD2
V: TRBV9
J: TRBJ2-3
size: few
CDR3: CASSGPTSGGYTQYF
DNA: TGTGCCAGCAGCGGCCCGACTAGCGGGGGTTATACGCAGTATTTT

D: TRBD2
V: TRBV5-1
J: TRBJ2-7
size: .
CDR3: CASSPANLAGFEQYF
DNA: TGCGCCAGCAGCCCCGCCAATCTAGCGGGGTTCGAGCAGTACTTC

D: .
V: TRBV3-1
J: TRBJ2-1
size: few
CDR3: CASSKGTAGHEQFF
DNA: TGTGCCAGCAGCAAAGGGACAGCGGGGCATGAGCAGTTCTTC